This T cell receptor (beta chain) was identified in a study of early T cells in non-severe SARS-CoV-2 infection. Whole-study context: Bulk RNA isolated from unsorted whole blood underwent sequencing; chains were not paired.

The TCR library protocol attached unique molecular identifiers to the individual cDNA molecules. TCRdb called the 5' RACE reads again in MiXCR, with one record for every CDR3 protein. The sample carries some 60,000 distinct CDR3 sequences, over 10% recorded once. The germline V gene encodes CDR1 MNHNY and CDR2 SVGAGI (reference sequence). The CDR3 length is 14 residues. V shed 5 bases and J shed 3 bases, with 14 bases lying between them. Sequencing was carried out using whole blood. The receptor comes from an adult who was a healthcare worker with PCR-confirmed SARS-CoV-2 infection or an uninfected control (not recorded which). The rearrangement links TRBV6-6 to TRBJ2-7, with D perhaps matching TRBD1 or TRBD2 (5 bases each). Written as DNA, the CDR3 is TGTGCCAGCAGTCCCCCGGGACGGTACTACGAGCAGTACTTC. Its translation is CASSPPGRYYEQYF.